These T cell receptor beta chains were read from a single sample in a study of post-analysis software for immune sequencing data. TCRdb analysed the PCR reads with MiXCR anew, one entry per CDR3 protein. Seen here are hundreds of thousands of distinct CDR3 sequences, 35% to 40% observed once, and the top ten hold around 5.2%. The specimen sequenced was blood. The receptors derive from a girl between 5 and 17 years old with multiple sclerosis. Each CDR3 is given with its conserved first and last residue. The D gene is left open where the match is weak. Clone size is not always given. Where it is, it says once, few, many or a class for expanded clones.

clone_size: NA; v_call: TRBV5-5; j_call: TRBJ2-7; d_call: NA; cdr3_nt: TGTGCCAGCAGCTTGGATCAGGTAACTGAGCAGTACTTC; cdr3_aa: CASSLDQVTEQYF
clone_size: many; v_call: TRBV20-1; j_call: TRBJ2-5; d_call: NA; cdr3_nt: TGCAGTGCTAGAGTGGGGACGGGAGAGACCCAGTACTTC; cdr3_aa: CSARVGTGETQYF
clone_size: many; v_call: TRBV20-1; j_call: TRBJ1-4; d_call: TRBD1; cdr3_nt: TGCAGTGCGCCCGACAGGGGGGCCCCCCAACTGTTTTTT; cdr3_aa: CSAPDRGAPQLFF
clone_size: few; v_call: TRBV11-1; j_call: TRBJ2-7; d_call: TRBD1; cdr3_nt: TGTGCCAGCAGCATAGAGACAGGGGCCCACGAGCAGTACTTC; cdr3_aa: CASSIETGAHEQYF
clone_size: many; v_call: TRBV28; j_call: TRBJ2-7; d_call: NA; cdr3_nt: TGTGCCAGCAGCGGACCGGGACGGCCCTACGAGCAGTACTTC; cdr3_aa: CASSGPGRPYEQYF
clone_size: many; v_call: TRBV19; j_call: TRBJ1-1; d_call: NA; cdr3_nt: TGTGCCAGCGCCGGCGGGTGGCACACTGAAGCTTTCTTT; cdr3_aa: CASAGGWHTEAFF
clone_size: many; v_call: TRBV5-1; j_call: TRBJ2-1; d_call: TRBD2; cdr3_nt: TGCGCCAGCAGCAAAGGTGGCGGACTAGCGGGAGTTGAGAATGAGCAGTTCTTC; cdr3_aa: CASSKGGGLAGVENEQFF
clone_size: many; v_call: TRBV29-1; j_call: TRBJ1-1; d_call: NA; cdr3_nt: TGCAGCGGCCGGGGGGCTTCCAACACTGAAGCTTTCTTT; cdr3_aa: CSGRGASNTEAFF
clone_size: many; v_call: TRBV6-5; j_call: TRBJ1-2; d_call: NA; cdr3_nt: TGTGCCAGCAGTTACTCCCGGGGGGTCGCCTATGGCTACACCTTC; cdr3_aa: CASSYSRGVAYGYTF
clone_size: few; v_call: TRBV6-1; j_call: TRBJ1-5; d_call: TRBD1; cdr3_nt: TGTGCCAGCAGGTTGACAGGGGAAGTGAATCAGCCCCAGCATTTT; cdr3_aa: CASRLTGEVNQPQHF
clone_size: many; v_call: TRBV7-9; j_call: TRBJ1-5; d_call: NA; cdr3_nt: TGTGCCAGCAGCTTAGACGGGAATCAGCCCCAGCATTTT; cdr3_aa: CASSLDGNQPQHF
clone_size: NA; v_call: TRBV9; j_call: TRBJ2-5; d_call: TRBD2; cdr3_nt: TGTGCCAGCAGCCTTAGCGGGGCGGAGACCCAGTACTTC; cdr3_aa: CASSLSGAETQYF
clone_size: once; v_call: TRBV7-2; j_call: TRBJ2-3; d_call: TRBD2; cdr3_nt: TGTGCCAGCAGCCTCGGGGGACTAGCGGGCCACACAGATACGGAGTATTTT; cdr3_aa: CASSLGGLAGHTDTEYF
clone_size: NA; v_call: TRBV18; j_call: TRBJ1-1; d_call: NA; cdr3_nt: TGTGCCAGCTCACCGCCCGACAGGCCGACTAACACTGAAGCTTTCTTT; cdr3_aa: CASSPPDRPTNTEAFF
clone_size: NA; v_call: TRBV27; j_call: TRBJ2-1; d_call: NA; cdr3_nt: TGTGCCAGCAGTATCCGGACACCCAACGTCAATGAGCAGTTCTTC; cdr3_aa: CASSIRTPNVNEQFF
clone_size: NA; v_call: TRBV20-1; j_call: TRBJ1-1; d_call: TRBD1; cdr3_nt: TGCAGTGCTAGAGATGAGGGGGCACACACTGAAGCTTTCTTT; cdr3_aa: CSARDEGAHTEAFF
clone_size: NA; v_call: TRBV20-1; j_call: TRBJ2-3; d_call: TRBD1; cdr3_nt: TGCAGTACTAGAGCCGATCGAACAGGGGGAAAAGTGATTCCCACAGATACGCAGTATTTT; cdr3_aa: CSTRADRTGGKVIPTDTQYF
clone_size: many; v_call: TRBV12-3/TRBV12-4; j_call: TRBJ1-5; d_call: NA; cdr3_nt: TGTGCCAGCAGTTCCTACTTCGGGAGCAATCAGCCCCAGCATTTT; cdr3_aa: CASSSYFGSNQPQHF
clone_size: many; v_call: TRBV11-2; j_call: TRBJ2-5; d_call: NA; cdr3_nt: TGTGCCAGCAGCTCGTGGACGGATAGGCAAGAGACCCAGTACTTC; cdr3_aa: CASSSWTDRQETQYF
clone_size: few; v_call: TRBV13; j_call: TRBJ2-7; d_call: NA; cdr3_nt: TGTGCCAGCAGCTTAGGCCCGGGACCAGCCTACGAGCAGTACTTC; cdr3_aa: CASSLGPGPAYEQYF
clone_size: many; v_call: TRBV6-1; j_call: TRBJ2-7; d_call: NA; cdr3_nt: TGTGCCAGCAGTGAAATGCGCTACGAGCAGTACTTC; cdr3_aa: CASSEMRYEQYF
clone_size: many; v_call: TRBV20-1; j_call: TRBJ2-5; d_call: TRBD1; cdr3_nt: TGCAGTGCTAGGCCGACAGGGGCGCGAGAGACCCAGTACTTC; cdr3_aa: CSARPTGARETQYF
clone_size: NA; v_call: TRBV19; j_call: TRBJ1-2; d_call: NA; cdr3_nt: TGTGCCAGTAGTATTACACGGGACTATGGTTACACCTTC; cdr3_aa: CASSITRDYGYTF
clone_size: NA; v_call: TRBV12-3/TRBV12-4; j_call: TRBJ1-4; d_call: NA; cdr3_nt: TGTGCCAGCAGTTTAAAGAGCGGGGCAACTAATGAAAAACGGTTTTTT; cdr3_aa: CASSLKSGATNEKRFF
clone_size: many; v_call: TRBV27; j_call: TRBJ2-1; d_call: NA; cdr3_nt: TGTGCCAGCAGGCCACAGAACAATGAGCAGTTCTTC; cdr3_aa: CASRPQNNEQFF
clone_size: many; v_call: TRBV9; j_call: TRBJ2-1; d_call: TRBD2; cdr3_nt: TGTGCCAGCAGCGAGGTGGGACTAGCGGACTACAATGAGCAGTTCTTC; cdr3_aa: CASSEVGLADYNEQFF
clone_size: many; v_call: TRBV9; j_call: TRBJ2-1; d_call: NA; cdr3_nt: TGTGCCAGCAGCGTAGCTATCGCGGGTGCTTCCTACAATGAGCAGTTCTTC; cdr3_aa: CASSVAIAGASYNEQFF
clone_size: many; v_call: TRBV13; j_call: TRBJ2-4; d_call: TRBD2; cdr3_nt: TGTGCCAGCAGCCCAGACCCCGGGACTAGCGGGAGAGACATTCAGTACTTC; cdr3_aa: CASSPDPGTSGRDIQYF
clone_size: NA; v_call: TRBV19; j_call: TRBJ1-1; d_call: TRBD1; cdr3_nt: TGTGCCAGTAGAACTAGCAGGGGGAGGAGGACTGAAGCTTTCTTT; cdr3_aa: CASRTSRGRRTEAFF
clone_size: many; v_call: TRBV20-1; j_call: TRBJ2-5; d_call: TRBD2; cdr3_nt: TGCAGTGCCCTGACTAGCGGGGGGGCGCAGACCCAGTACTTC; cdr3_aa: CSALTSGGAQTQYF
clone_size: many; v_call: TRBV15; j_call: TRBJ1-2; d_call: NA; cdr3_nt: TGTGCCACCAGCTTATCTGGCACTAACTATGGCTACACCTTC; cdr3_aa: CATSLSGTNYGYTF
clone_size: few; v_call: TRBV2; j_call: TRBJ1-1; d_call: NA; cdr3_nt: TGTGCCAGCATTTTAAGCCCCAAGGACACTGAAGCTTTCTTT; cdr3_aa: CASILSPKDTEAFF
clone_size: once; v_call: TRBV12-3/TRBV12-4; j_call: TRBJ2-6; d_call: NA; cdr3_nt: TGTGCCAGCAGTGCCCTGAATGGGGCCAACGTCCTGACTTTC; cdr3_aa: CASSALNGANVLTF
clone_size: NA; v_call: TRBV19; j_call: TRBJ2-1; d_call: TRBD2; cdr3_nt: TGTGCCAGTAGTTCCCTAGCGGGGGGGGACAATGAGCAGTTCTTC; cdr3_aa: CASSSLAGGDNEQFF
clone_size: many; v_call: TRBV28; j_call: TRBJ2-7; d_call: TRBD1; cdr3_nt: TGTGCCAGCAGTCCCGGGGACAGGAGCTCCTACGAGCAGTACTTC; cdr3_aa: CASSPGDRSSYEQYF
clone_size: many; v_call: TRBV3-1; j_call: TRBJ2-1; d_call: TRBD2; cdr3_nt: TGTGCCAGCAGCCCTGGACTAGGAGTGCGGGGGGGTGGCAATGAGCAGTTCTTC; cdr3_aa: CASSPGLGVRGGGNEQFF
clone_size: many; v_call: TRBV7-2; j_call: TRBJ2-4; d_call: TRBD2; cdr3_nt: TGTGCCAGCAGCTTAGTCGGTAGCGGGGGCGCCAAAAACATTCAGTACTTC; cdr3_aa: CASSLVGSGGAKNIQYF
clone_size: NA; v_call: TRBV9; j_call: TRBJ1-2; d_call: NA; cdr3_nt: TGTGCCAGCAGCCGGGACACGCGTAACTATGGCTACACCTTC; cdr3_aa: CASSRDTRNYGYTF
clone_size: NA; v_call: TRBV7-3; j_call: TRBJ2-7; d_call: TRBD1; cdr3_nt: TGTGCCAGCAGCCCCCACCCGGGACAGTCCGAGCAGTACTTC; cdr3_aa: CASSPHPGQSEQYF
clone_size: few; v_call: TRBV7-2; j_call: TRBJ2-3; d_call: TRBD2; cdr3_nt: TGTGCCAGCAGCCAGGCACTTAGAGGGGTTGCGGGAGATATGCAGTATTTT; cdr3_aa: CASSQALRGVAGDMQYF
clone_size: NA; v_call: TRBV7-2; j_call: TRBJ2-3; d_call: TRBD1; cdr3_nt: TGTGCCAGCAGCCCCGGGACAGGGGTTTTGACAGATACGCAGTATTTT; cdr3_aa: CASSPGTGVLTDTQYF